Ten or more counts support the clone carrying this TCR beta chain. The data originate from a study of T cells after yellow fever vaccination. V lost 6 bases and J 2 bases, leaving 13 bases between the germline ends. Germline CDR1 reads DFQATT; CDR2 reads SNEGSKA (reference sequence). This CDR3 has 14 amino acids. MiXCR, run by TCRdb on the 5' RACE reads, gives a single entry per CDR3 protein. The data show approximately 85,000 distinct CDR3 sequences, more than 10% seen once. This TCR was recovered from a man between 18 and 29 years old who received the YFV17D yellow fever vaccine. This sequence joins TRBV20-1 and TRBJ2-2; D is possibly TRBD1 (6 bases). The sequencing used CD8+ T cells not binding an NS4B(214-222) dextramer, sorted from PBMCs, collected less than 25 days after the first yellow fever vaccination. In nucleotides, the CDR3 is TGCAGTGCCGCCGGGACAACTAACACCGGGGAGCTGTTTTTT. As protein: CSAAGTTNTGELFF.